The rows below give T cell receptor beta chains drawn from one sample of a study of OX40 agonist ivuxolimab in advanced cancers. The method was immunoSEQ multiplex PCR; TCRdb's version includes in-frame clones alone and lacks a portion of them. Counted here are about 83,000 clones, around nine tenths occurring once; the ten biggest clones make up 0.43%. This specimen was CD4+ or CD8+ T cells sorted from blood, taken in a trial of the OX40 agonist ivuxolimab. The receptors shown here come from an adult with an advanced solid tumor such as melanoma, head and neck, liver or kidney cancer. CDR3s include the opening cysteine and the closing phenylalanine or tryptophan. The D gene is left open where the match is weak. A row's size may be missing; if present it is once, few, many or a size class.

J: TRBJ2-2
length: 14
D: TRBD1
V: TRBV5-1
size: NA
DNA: TGCGCCAGCAGCTTCCTGACAGGGCCCGGGGAGCTGTTTTTT
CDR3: CASSFLTGPGELFF

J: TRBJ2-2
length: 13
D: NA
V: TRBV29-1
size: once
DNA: TGCAGCGTTTCGGACTGGGACACCGGGGAGCTGTTTTTT
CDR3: CSVSDWDTGELFF

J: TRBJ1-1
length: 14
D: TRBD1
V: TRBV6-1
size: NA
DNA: TGTGCCAGCAGGACCGGGACAGGTAACACTGAAGCTTTCTTT
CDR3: CASRTGTGNTEAFF

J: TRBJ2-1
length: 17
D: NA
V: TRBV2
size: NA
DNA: TGTGCCAGCAGCCCCCAACGGGGGCGACTCTCCTACAATGAGCAGTTCTTC
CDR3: CASSPQRGRLSYNEQFF

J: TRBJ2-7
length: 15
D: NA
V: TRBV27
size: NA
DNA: TGTGCCAGCAGTTTATCGACTCTTGCCCCCCACGAGCAGTACTTC
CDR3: CASSLSTLAPHEQYF

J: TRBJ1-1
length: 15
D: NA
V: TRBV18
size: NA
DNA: TGTGCCAGCTCACCACCGGGGCTGGGGAACACTGAAGCTTTCTTT
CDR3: CASSPPGLGNTEAFF

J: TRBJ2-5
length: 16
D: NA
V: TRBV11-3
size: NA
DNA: TGTGCCAGCAGCTTAGATTTGGCGCCGGGGCAAGAGACCCAGTACTTC
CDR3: CASSLDLAPGQETQYF

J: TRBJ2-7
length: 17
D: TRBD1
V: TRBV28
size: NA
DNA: TGTGCCAGCAGCCCTTATACCCAGGGGGAAAGCTCCTACGAGCAGTACTTC
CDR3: CASSPYTQGESSYEQYF

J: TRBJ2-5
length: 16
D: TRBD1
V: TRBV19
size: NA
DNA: TGTGCCAGTAGTATTCGGGCGGGGACAGGGGCGACTACCCAGTACTTC
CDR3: CASSIRAGTGATTQYF

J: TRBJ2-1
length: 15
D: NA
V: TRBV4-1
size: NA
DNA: TGCGCCAGCAGCCTCAGTTCTGGCTTCTACAATGAGCAGTTCTTC
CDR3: CASSLSSGFYNEQFF

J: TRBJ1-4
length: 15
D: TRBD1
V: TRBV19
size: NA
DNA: TGTGCCAGTAGTTGGGGACAGGCGATTAATGAAAAACTGTTTTTT
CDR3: CASSWGQAINEKLFF

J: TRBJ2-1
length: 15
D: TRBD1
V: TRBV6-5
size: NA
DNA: TGTGCCAGCAGCAACAGGGACAGGGGGTTCGATGAGCAGTTCTTC
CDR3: CASSNRDRGFDEQFF

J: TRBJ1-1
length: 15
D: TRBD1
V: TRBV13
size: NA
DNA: TGTGCCAGCAGCCGCGGGACAGTCGGGGGCACTGAAGCTTTCTTT
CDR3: CASSRGTVGGTEAFF

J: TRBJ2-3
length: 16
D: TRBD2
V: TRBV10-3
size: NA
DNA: TGTGCCATCAGTGTCTCTAGCGGGGGTTTCACAGATACGCAGTATTTT
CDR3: CAISVSSGGFTDTQYF

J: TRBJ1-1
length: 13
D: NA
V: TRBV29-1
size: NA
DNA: TGCAGCGTTGCAACAGGGCCGGGGACTGAAGCTTTCTTT
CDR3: CSVATGPGTEAFF

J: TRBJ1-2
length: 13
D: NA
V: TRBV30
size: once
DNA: TGTGCCTGGAGTGTGATAGGGCGTAATGGCTACACCTTC
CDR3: CAWSVIGRNGYTF

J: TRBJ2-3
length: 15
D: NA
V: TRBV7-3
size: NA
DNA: TGTGCCAGCAGCCCGATGGTTGTACCCGGGGATACGCAGTATTTT
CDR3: CASSPMVVPGDTQYF

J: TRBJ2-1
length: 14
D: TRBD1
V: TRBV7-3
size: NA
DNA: TGTGCCAGCAGTTATACCGGGACAGGGAATGAGCAGTTCTTC
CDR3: CASSYTGTGNEQFF

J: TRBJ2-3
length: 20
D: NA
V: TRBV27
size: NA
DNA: TGTGCCAGCAGTTTAGTTTCGTTAACCCTGGGGTACCCAATTGCAGATACGCAGTATTTT
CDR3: CASSLVSLTLGYPIADTQYF

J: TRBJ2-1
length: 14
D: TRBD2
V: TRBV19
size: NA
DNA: TGTGCCAGTAGTATTATGCGGGAGCGCAATGAGCAGTTCTTC
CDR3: CASSIMRERNEQFF

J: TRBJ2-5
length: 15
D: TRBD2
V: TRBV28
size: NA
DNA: TGTGCCAGCAGGCCACCGGGACTAGCCCAAGAGACCCAGTACTTC
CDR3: CASRPPGLAQETQYF

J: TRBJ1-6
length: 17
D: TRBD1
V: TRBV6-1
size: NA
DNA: TGTGCCAGCAGTGTCAGGGGGTTGGGCTCCTATAATTCACCCCTCCACTTT
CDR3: CASSVRGLGSYNSPLHF

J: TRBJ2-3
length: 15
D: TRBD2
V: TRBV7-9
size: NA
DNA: TGTGCCAGCAGCCTGACTAGCGGAGCCCCCAATACGCAGTATTTT
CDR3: CASSLTSGAPNTQYF

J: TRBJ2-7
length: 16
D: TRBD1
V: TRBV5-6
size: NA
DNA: TGTGCCGGCCACGATACCCCGGACAGGTGGACCTACGAGCAGTACTTC
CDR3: CAGHDTPDRWTYEQYF

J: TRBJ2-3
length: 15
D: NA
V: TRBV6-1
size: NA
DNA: TGTGCCAGCAGTACCTTAGGGACGAGCACAGATACGCAGTATTTT
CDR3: CASSTLGTSTDTQYF

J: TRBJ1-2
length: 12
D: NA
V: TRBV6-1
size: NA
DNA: TGTGCCAGCAGTGAAGGGGGGTATGGCTACACCTTC
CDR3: CASSEGGYGYTF

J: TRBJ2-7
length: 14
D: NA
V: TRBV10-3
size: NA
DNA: TGTGCCATCAGTGATGACTCGAGCTCCTACGAGCAGTACTTC
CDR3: CAISDDSSSYEQYF

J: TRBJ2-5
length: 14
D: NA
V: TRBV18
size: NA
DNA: TGTGCCAGCTCACCAGTCGGGGAACAAGAGACCCAGTACTTC
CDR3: CASSPVGEQETQYF

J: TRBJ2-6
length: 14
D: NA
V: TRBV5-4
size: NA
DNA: TGTGCCAGCAGATTCCCCTCTGGGGCCAACGTCCTGACTTTC
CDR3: CASRFPSGANVLTF

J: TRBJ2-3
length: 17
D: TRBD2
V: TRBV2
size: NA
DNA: TGTGCCAGCAGTGAAGCCTGGGGACTAGCAAGCACAGATACGCAGTATTTT
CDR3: CASSEAWGLASTDTQYF

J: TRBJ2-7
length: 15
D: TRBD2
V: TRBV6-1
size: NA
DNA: TGTGCCAGCAGTGAAGCCCTTAGCGGGGCCTACGAGCAGTACTTC
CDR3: CASSEALSGAYEQYF

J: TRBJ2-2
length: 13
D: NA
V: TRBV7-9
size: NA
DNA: TGTGCCAGCAGGTGGGAGAGCACCGGGGAGCTGTTTTTT
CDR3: CASRWESTGELFF

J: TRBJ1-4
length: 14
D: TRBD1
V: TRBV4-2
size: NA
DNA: TGTGCCAGCAGCCCGGGACAGAATGGTGAAAAACTGTTTTTT
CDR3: CASSPGQNGEKLFF

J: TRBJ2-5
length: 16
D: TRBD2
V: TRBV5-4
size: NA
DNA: TGTGCCAGCAGCCTCGGACTAGCGGGAGTAAGGGAGACCCAGTACTTC
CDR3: CASSLGLAGVRETQYF

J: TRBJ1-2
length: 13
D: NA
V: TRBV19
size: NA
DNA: TGTGCCAGTACCCCGGACAGCTTCTATGGCTACACCTTC
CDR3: CASTPDSFYGYTF

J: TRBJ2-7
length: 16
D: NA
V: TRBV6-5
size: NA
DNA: TGTGCCAGCAGTTACTGGGCAGGGCGTAACTCCTACGAGCAGTACTTC
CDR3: CASSYWAGRNSYEQYF

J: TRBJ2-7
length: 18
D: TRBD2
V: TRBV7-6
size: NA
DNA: TGTGCCAGCAGCTTAGGGGCCGGGACTAGCGCCAACTCCTACGAGCAGTACTTC
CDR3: CASSLGAGTSANSYEQYF

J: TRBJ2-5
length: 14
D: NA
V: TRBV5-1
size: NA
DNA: TGCGCCAGCAGCTTGAATCGACGGCAAGAGACCCAGTACTTC
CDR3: CASSLNRRQETQYF

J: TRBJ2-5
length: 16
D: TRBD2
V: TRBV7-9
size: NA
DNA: TGTGCCAGCAGCTTATCCGGGGCGGGAGGCCAAGAGACCCAGTACTTC
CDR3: CASSLSGAGGQETQYF

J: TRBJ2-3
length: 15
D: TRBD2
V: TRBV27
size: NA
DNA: TGTGCCAGCAGTTTGATAGCTAGCGGGAGAAATACGCAGTATTTT
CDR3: CASSLIASGRNTQYF

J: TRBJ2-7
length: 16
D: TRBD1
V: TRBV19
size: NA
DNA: TGTGCCAGTAGTACCGGGGACAGCCTCAACTCCTACGAGCAGTACTTC
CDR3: CASSTGDSLNSYEQYF

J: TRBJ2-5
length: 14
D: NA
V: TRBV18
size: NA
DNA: TGTGCCAGCTCACCAATAACAGATCAAGAGACCCAGTACTTC
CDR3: CASSPITDQETQYF

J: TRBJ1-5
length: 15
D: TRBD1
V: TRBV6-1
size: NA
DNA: TGTGCCAGCAGTGGGCGGGACAGGGGCGATCAGCCCCAGCATTTT
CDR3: CASSGRDRGDQPQHF

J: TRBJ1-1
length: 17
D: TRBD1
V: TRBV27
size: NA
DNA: TGTGCCAGCAGTTTATCGCATCCCGACAGGGTGAACACTGAAGCTTTCTTT
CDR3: CASSLSHPDRVNTEAFF

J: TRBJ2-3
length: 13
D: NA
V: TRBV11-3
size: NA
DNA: TGTGCCAGCACCAAGGGATCCTGGGATACGCAGTATTTT
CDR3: CASTKGSWDTQYF